Presented here are 23 T cell receptor beta chains from one specimen sequenced in a study of cytomegalovirus exposure and HLA in healthy donors. PCR used 60 Vbeta primers and 13 Jbeta primers. Generated by immunoSEQ multiplex PCR, the TCRdb table keeps only in-frame clones and is missing some. This repertoire includes fewer than 130,000 clones. Sequenced sample: PBMCs. The receptors here all came from a man aged 45 to 65 in good health and CMV-seronegative.

The CDR3, as DNA: TGCGCCAGCAGCATTGAAGATGTTTTAGTGTCGGAGACCCAGTACTTC. Protein product: CASSIEDVLVSETQYF. The rearrangement joins TRBV5-1 to TRBJ2-5; D not resolved. Per the germline V gene, CDR1 is SGHRS and CDR2 is YFSETQ. V was trimmed by 4 bases and J by 5 bases, leaving 21 bases between them. The CDR3 extends over 16 amino acids.

The rearrangement joins TRBV6-6 to TRBJ2-5; a possible D gene is TRBD1 (7 bases). This CDR3 is 15 amino acids long. The V gene lost 5 bases and the J gene lost 5 bases, with 18 bases spanning the gap. The germline V gene encodes CDR1 MNHNY and CDR2 SVGAGI (reference sequence). The DNA of the CDR3 is TGTGCCAGCAGTACCCTCAGGGGGGCGCGTGAGACCCAGTACTTC. It encodes CASSTLRGARETQYF.

This sequence joins TRBV19 and TRBJ1-2, with 10 bases that match TRBD1. CDR3 size: 18 residues. Germline-derived CDR1 and CDR2 are LNHDA and SQIVND (reference sequence). With V trimmed by 5 bases and J by 4 bases, 16 bases remained unmatched. The CDR3 reads CASSGDRGYPGITYGYTF. The CDR3 DNA is TGTGCCAGTAGTGGGGACAGGGGTTACCCTGGCATAACCTATGGCTACACCTTC.

The gene calls are TRBV6-1 and TRBJ1-1; no definite D call. Deletions cut 4 bases from V and 0 bases from J, with 15 bases between. Germline V gene sequence: CDR1 MNHNS, CDR2 SASEGT. The length of the CDR3 is 16 residues. In DNA form, the CDR3 reads TGTGCCAGCAGTGGGCCCTTCGGCGGTATGAACACTGAAGCTTTCTTT. Its translation is CASSGPFGGMNTEAFF.

The rearrangement links TRBV28 to TRBJ1-2; unclear D gene. Deletions cut 5 bases from V and 6 bases from J, with 19 bases between. The CDR3 contains 15 residues. Germline V gene sequence: CDR1 MDHEN, CDR2 SYDVKM. The CDR3 protein is CASSLTARSSDGYTF. CDR3 in DNA: TGTGCCAGCAGTCTCACCGCCCGGTCATCGGATGGCTACACCTTC.

The CDR3 nucleotides read TGTGCTAGTGGTTCGACTTACGAGCAGTACTTC. Translated, it gives CASGSTYEQYF. The rearrangement links TRBV12-5 to TRBJ2-7; D is ambiguous. V gave up 4 bases and J gave up 4 bases, with 5 bases separating them. This CDR3 is built from 11 residues. CDR1 and CDR2 (germline): LGHNT, FRNRAP.

The chain uses TRBV11-3 and TRBJ1-4; maybe TRBD1 (5 bases). Germline CDR1 reads SGHNT; CDR2 reads YENEEA. V was shortened by 5 bases and J by 7 bases, with 14 bases between the two germline ends. The CDR3 contains 14 residues. This CDR3 is CASSISPGGEKLFF. Here the CDR3 DNA reads TGTGCCAGCAGCATCTCCCCGGGGGGTGAAAAACTGTTTTTT. The entire variable domain, with the rest obtained from reference TRBV11-3 and TRBJ1-4, is as follows: EAGVVQSPRYKIIEKKQPVAFWCNPISGHNTLYWYLQNLGQGPELLIRYENEEAVDDSQLPKDRFSAERLKGVDSTLKIQPAELGDSAVYLCASSISPGGEKLFFGSGTQLSVL.

V and J are TRBV4-3 and TRBJ1-2; D gene unclear. Between the trimmed V and J ends, which lost 0 bases and 8 bases, there was a span of 22 bases. Germline V gene lookup returns CDR1 LGHNA and CDR2 YSLEER. The CDR3 is 17 residues long. The CDR3 reads CASSQDLLRTGAHGYTF. CDR3 coding DNA: TGCGCCAGCAGCCAAGATCTACTTAGGACTGGAGCTCACGGCTACACCTTC.

This chain links TRBV30 with TRBJ1-4; 7 positions agree with TRBD1. This CDR3 has 15 residues. Germline V gene lookup returns CDR1 GTSNPN and CDR2 SVGIG (reference sequence). V trimming: 1 base; J trimming: 5 bases; junction bases outside the gene matches: 7. This CDR3 is CAWSGQGIGNEKLFF. The CDR3 DNA reads TGTGCCTGGAGTGGACAGGGTATAGGGAATGAAAAACTGTTTTTT.

The chain joins TRBV5-6 to TRBJ2-7, with D maybe TRBD2 (5 bases). Trimming took 4 bases from V and 2 from J, leaving 16 bases between them. The CDR3 length is 15 residues. Germline V lookup: CDR1 SGHDT, CDR2 YYEEEE. In nucleotides, the CDR3 is TGTGCCAGCAGCCGGACGGACTTTAAACCCTACGAGCAGTACTTC. It codes for CASSRTDFKPYEQYF. The full variable domain, its missing parts supplied by reference TRBV5-6 and TRBJ2-7, is DAGVTQSPTHLIKTRGQQVTLRCSPKSGHDTVSWYQQALGQGPQFIFQYYEEEERQRGNFPDRFSGHQFPNYSSELNVNALLLGDSALYLCASSRTDFKPYEQYFGPGTRLTVT.

The J gene is TRBJ2-5, the V gene TRBV6-5, with 11 bases that match TRBD1. Unmatched junction bases numbered 9, after V lost 4 bases and J lost 5 bases. The germline V gene encodes CDR1 MNHEY and CDR2 SVGAGI. This CDR3 is built from 16 residues. The CDR3 region is CASSFGGQGAIETQYF. For the CDR3, the DNA is TGTGCCAGCAGTTTTGGTGGACAGGGGGCGATCGAGACCCAGTACTTC.

J is TRBJ2-3 and V is TRBV5-1; D is ambiguous. Between the trimmed V and J ends, which lost 0 bases and 6 bases, there was a span of 8 bases. The CDR3 has 13 amino acids. CDR1 is SGHRS and CDR2 is YFSETQ in the germline V gene. Here the CDR3 reads CASSLVFGDTQYF. The DNA of the CDR3 is TGCGCCAGCAGCTTGGTTTTCGGTGATACGCAGTATTTT.

The gene calls are TRBV7-6 and TRBJ2-3, with D possibly matching TRBD1 (6 bases). Germline V gene data show CDR1 as SGHVS and CDR2 as FNYEAQ. V was trimmed by 5 bases and J by 5 bases, leaving 14 bases between them. CDR3 length equals 14 residues. As DNA, the CDR3 is TGTGCCAGCAGCCGATATGGGGGACAAGATACGCAGTATTTT. Translation gives CASSRYGGQDTQYF.

V and J are TRBV4-3 and TRBJ1-4; a weak D match, TRBD1 (5 bases). The V gene's germline CDR1 is LGHNA and CDR2 YSLEER. Deletions cut 4 bases from V and 7 bases from J, with 16 bases between. CDR3 length: 15 amino acids. For the CDR3, the DNA is TGCGCCAGCAGCCCAAGGGAAAGGGGCGGTGAAAAACTGTTTTTT. It encodes CASSPRERGGEKLFF.

The chain combines TRBV7-2 with TRBJ1-3, with 7 bases identical to TRBD1. Germline CDR1 SGHTA, CDR2 FQGNSA. This CDR3 region has 17 residues. J gave up 0 bases and V 1 base, and 6 bases lay outside the gene matches. CDR3 loop: CASSLGGQRSSGNTIYF. The CDR3, as DNA: TGTGCCAGCAGCTTAGGGGGACAGCGAAGCTCTGGAAACACCATATATTTT.

CDR3 sequence: CASMVLSNTGELFF. The CDR3 DNA reads as TGTGCCAGTATGGTGCTATCCAACACCGGGGAGCTGTTTTTT. V and J are TRBV19 and TRBJ2-2; no clear D. Trimming left V 7 bases short and J 2 bases short, with 11 bases between. CDR1 is LNHDA, CDR2 SQIVND, per germline (reference sequence). This CDR3 has 14 residues.

The rearrangement joins TRBV7-2 to TRBJ2-1, with 7 positions matching TRBD2. The CDR3 totals 15 residues. The trim removed 1 base at V and 4 bases at J, leaving 4 bases unmatched. Germline values: CDR1 SGHTA, CDR2 FQGNSA. The CDR3 sequence: CASSLEGSGYNEQFF. DNA of the CDR3: TGTGCCAGCAGCTTAGAGGGTAGCGGGTACAATGAGCAGTTCTTC.

The J gene is TRBJ1-4, the V gene TRBV18, with a weak D call TRBD1 (5 bases). The CDR3 consists of 14 residues. With 6 bases removed from V and 4 bases from J, the gap between germline ends came to 12 bases. From germline, CDR1 is KGHSH and CDR2 LQKENI. CDR3 bases: TGTGCCAGCTCGCGAGACAGCATTAATGAAAAACTGTTTTTT. The encoded protein is CASSRDSINEKLFF.

In DNA form, the CDR3 reads TGCGCCAGCAGCTCTGGACCGGGACAGTCCTACAATGAGCAGTTCTTC. Translating it yields CASSSGPGQSYNEQFF. J is TRBJ2-1 and V is TRBV5-1; 7 nucleotides align to TRBD1. Germline V CDR1 and CDR2: SGHRS, YFSETQ. CDR3 size: 16 residues. Germline trimming cut 3 bases from V and 1 base from J; bases unmatched to any gene: 7.

This chain connects TRBV2 to TRBJ2-7, with TRBD1 matching over 9 bases. The CDR3 contains 17 residues. J gave up 6 bases and V 6 bases, and 18 bases lay outside the gene matches. Germline loops: CDR1 SNHLY, CDR2 FYNNEI. This CDR3 reads CASSGQGRSTLLVEQYF. CDR3 nucleotides: TGTGCCAGCAGCGGACAGGGGAGGTCCACCCTGTTGGTCGAGCAGTACTTC.

The J gene is TRBJ2-7, the V gene TRBV29-1; D perhaps matches TRBD2 (6 bases). Trimming stripped 4 bases from V and 3 bases from J, with 16 bases between. This CDR3 region has 14 residues. Germline lookup yields CDR1 SQVTM and CDR2 ANQGSEA. The CDR3 is CSVGPGTYDYEQYF. DNA for the CDR3: TGCAGCGTTGGACCCGGGACTTACGACTACGAGCAGTACTTC.

CDR3 sequence: CASSPSVGQFYEQYF. CDR3 bases: TGTGCCAGCTCACCATCTGTTGGACAGTTCTACGAGCAGTACTTC. This chain connects TRBV18 to TRBJ2-7, with D maybe TRBD1 (6 bases). The CDR3 spans 15 residues. Trimming stripped 2 bases from V and 3 bases from J, with 14 bases between. CDR1 is KGHSH, CDR2 LQKENI, per germline. The full variable domain, in which reference TRBV18 and TRBJ2-7 provide the parts outside the CDR3, is NAGVMQNPRHLVRRRGQEARLRCSPMKGHSHVYWYRQLPEEGLKFMVYLQKENIIDESGMPKERFSAEFPKEGPSILRIQQVVRGDSAAYFCASSPSVGQFYEQYFGPGTRLTVT.

The CDR3 sequence: CASSEDRGRLEKLFF. CDR3 coding DNA: TGTGCCAGCTCAGAGGACAGGGGCAGGCTTGAAAAACTGTTTTTT. The rearrangement links TRBV18 to TRBJ1-4, with 9 bases lining up with TRBD1. CDR1 and CDR2 from the germline V gene are KGHSH and LQKENI. The CDR3 length is 15 residues. V lost 5 bases to trimming and J lost 7 bases; unmatched junction nucleotides: 8.